This T cell receptor beta chain is drawn from a study of cytomegalovirus exposure and HLA in healthy donors. Study results and limitations: Reportedly, fewer N-insertions than the approximately 700-donor mean appeared in an Asian-associated ancestry cluster in a later analysis. Later genetic work tied a missense DCLRE1C variant to beta-chain V and J trimming. Sequencing likely generated an artifact that appeared as a cluster of highly shared sequence variants.

This clone was observed a handful of times. No antigen is known for it. CDR3 length: 15 amino acids. The ends were cut back, 3 bases at V and 5 bases at J, with 13 bases in the middle. Per the germline V gene, CDR1 is MNHEY and CDR2 is SMNVEV (reference sequence). PCR involved 60 Vbeta and 13 Jbeta primers. Clones were read by immunoSEQ multiplex PCR, and TCRdb kept only the in-frame ones, dropping some. The sample consists of 150,000 to 200,000 clones, roughly four fifths of them appearing once. The sequenced sample was PBMCs. The chain combines TRBV27 with TRBJ1-4; D not resolved. This TCR was sampled from a female donor in good health and CMV-seronegative. The CDR3 coding sequence is TGTGCCAGCAGTTTTGTGTGGCAGTCCAATGAAAAACTGTTTTTT. It is translated as CASSFVWQSNEKLFF.